The 11 T cell receptor beta chains reported below all come from one sample, sequenced in a study of blood T cell repertoires in COVID-19. TCRdb keeps only in-frame clones here, not all; method: immunoSEQ multiplex PCR. Of 150,000 or so clones listed, about 88% are singletons. Sequenced: peripheral blood. Every receptor here comes from a man aged 18 to 35 with acute or convalescent COVID-19.

The chain uses TRBV21-1 and TRBJ2-7; the table assigns TRBD2, which was not confirmed against the DNA. TRBV21-1 constitutes a pseudogene. The CDR3 extends over 20 amino acids. Here the CDR3 DNA reads TGTGCCAGCAGCAAAAAAGCTATTAAAACAAAGGGACTTCTCCCCTACGAGCAGTACGTC. This sequence encodes CASSKKAIKTKGLLPYEQYV.

The chain recombines TRBV2 with TRBJ1-1; TRBD1 matches 7 bases. V lost 6 bases and J lost 7; bases outside the gene matches: 11. The CDR3 length is 14 residues. Germline CDR1 is SNHLY and CDR2 is FYNNEI. The CDR3 is CASRNSDRVDEAFF. The CDR3 bases are TGTGCCAGCAGGAATAGCGACAGGGTGGATGAAGCTTTCTTT.

This chain links TRBV5-1 with TRBJ2-3, with TRBD2 matching 9 bases. V trimming: 0 bases; J trimming: 6 bases; junction bases outside the gene matches: 5. Germline V CDR1 and CDR2: SGHRS, YFSETQ. There are 15 residues in the CDR3. The DNA of the CDR3 is TGCGCCAGCAGCTTGGCCAGCGGGGGGTCGGATACGCAGTATTTT. Protein: CASSLASGGSDTQYF. The full variable domain, completed using reference TRBV5-1 and TRBJ2-3, is KAGVTQTPRYLIKTRGQQVTLSCSPISGHRSVSWYQQTPGQGLQFLFEYFSETQRNKGNFPGRFSGRQFSNSRSEMNVSTLELGDSALYLCASSLASGGSDTQYFGPGTRLTVL.

The V and J genes are TRBV7-9 and TRBJ2-6; 7 nucleotides align to TRBD1. Unmatched junction bases numbered 7, after V lost 8 bases and J lost 0 bases. CDR1 SEHNR and CDR2 FQNEAQ come from the germline V gene (reference sequence). CDR3 size: 16 residues. The CDR3 loop reads CASRGQRISGANVLTF. In nucleotides, the CDR3 is TGTGCCAGCCGGGGACAGAGGATCTCTGGGGCCAACGTCCTGACTTTC. The full variable domain, with the rest looked up from reference TRBV7-9 and TRBJ2-6, is DTGVSQNPRHKITKRGQNVTFRCDPISEHNRLYWYRQTLGQGPEFLTYFQNEAQLEKSRLLSDRFSAERPKGSFSTLEIQRTEQGDSAMYLCASRGQRISGANVLTFGAGSRLTVL.

This clone occurred a few times. The V and J genes are TRBV5-1 and TRBJ2-7; 8 nucleotides align to TRBD1. The CDR3 loop spans 17 amino acids. The V and J ends lost 4 bases and 1 base, in that order; junction bases with no gene match: 13. The germline V gene encodes CDR1 SGHRS and CDR2 YFSETQ. Written as DNA, the CDR3 is TGCGCCAGCAGCCCAAGGACAGGGAAGGTTTGGTCCTACGAGCAGTACTTC. It codes for CASSPRTGKVWSYEQYF. The full variable domain, with the rest looked up from reference TRBV5-1 and TRBJ2-7, is KAGVTQTPRYLIKTRGQQVTLSCSPISGHRSVSWYQQTPGQGLQFLFEYFSETQRNKGNFPGRFSGRQFSNSRSEMNVSTLELGDSALYLCASSPRTGKVWSYEQYFGPGTRLTVT.

The CDR3 region is CASSLNAGGQETQYF. The CDR3 bases are TGTGCCAGCAGCTTAAATGCGGGGGGGCAAGAGACCCAGTACTTC. This chain links TRBV7-9 with TRBJ2-5; 9 nucleotides match TRBD2. This CDR3 has 15 amino acids. CDR1 and CDR2 from the germline V gene are SEHNR and FQNEAQ (reference sequence). V dropped 2 bases and J dropped 2; count of bases not matched to a gene: 3. The full variable domain, with the rest looked up from reference TRBV7-9 and TRBJ2-5, is DTGVSQNPRHKITKRGQNVTFRCDPISEHNRLYWYRQTLGQGPEFLTYFQNEAQLEKSRLLSDRFSAERPKGSFSTLEIQRTEQGDSAMYLCASSLNAGGQETQYFGPGTRLLVL.

The genes are TRBV28 and TRBJ1-5; 8 nucleotides match TRBD1. Germline values: CDR1 MDHEN, CDR2 SYDVKM. After removal of 7 bases from V and 4 bases from J, the junction contained 9 bases not matched to a gene. The CDR3 loop spans 15 amino acids. CDR3 amino acids: CASNLRDRRNQPQHF. The CDR3 coding sequence is TGTGCCAGCAATCTCCGGGACAGGCGGAATCAGCCCCAGCATTTT.

In DNA, the CDR3 is TGTGCCAGCAGCTCGTACGCGGCCTCCTCTGGAAACACCATATATTTT. This sequence encodes CASSSYAASSGNTIYF. V is TRBV7-6 and J is TRBJ1-3; D unclear. Germline values: CDR1 SGHVS, CDR2 FNYEAQ. The CDR3 runs to 16 residues. The V end was cut by 4 bases, the J end by 0 bases, with 13 bases between.

The genes are TRBV7-3 and TRBJ2-1, with 8 positions matching TRBD2. CDR1 SGHTA and CDR2 FQGTGA come from the germline V gene. V shed 5 bases, J shed 5 bases, and the junction held 5 bases outside the gene matches. This CDR3 region has 14 residues. The CDR3 loop reads CASSPGGTHNEQFF. In DNA, the CDR3 is TGTGCCAGCAGCCCGGGAGGGACGCACAATGAGCAGTTCTTC. The full variable domain, completed using reference TRBV7-3 and TRBJ2-1, is GAGVSQTPSNKVTEKGKYVELRCDPISGHTALYWYRQSLGQGPEFLIYFQGTGAADDSGLPNDRFFAVRPEGSVSTLKIQRTERGDSAVYLCASSPGGTHNEQFFGPGTRLTVL.

The V gene is TRBV11-2, the J gene TRBJ1-2, with 9 bases fitting TRBD1. This CDR3 region has 14 residues. The V segment lost 4 bases and the J segment 3 bases; nucleotides outside the gene matches: 3. The germline CDR1 and CDR2 sequences are SGHAT and FQNNGV. This chain's CDR3 is CASSSQGADYGYTF. The CDR3 DNA sequence: TGTGCCAGCAGCTCACAGGGGGCTGACTATGGCTACACCTTC.

The chain has TRBV19 and TRBJ2-7; the D gene is possibly TRBD2 (5 bases). This CDR3 is 12 amino acids long. The V gene's germline CDR1 is LNHDA and CDR2 SQIVND (reference sequence). Trimming removed 3 bases at V and 5 bases at J, with 8 bases between. CDR3 sequence reads: CASSIPGNEQYV. CDR3 bases: TGTGCCAGTAGTATCCCCGGGAACGAGCAGTACGTC.